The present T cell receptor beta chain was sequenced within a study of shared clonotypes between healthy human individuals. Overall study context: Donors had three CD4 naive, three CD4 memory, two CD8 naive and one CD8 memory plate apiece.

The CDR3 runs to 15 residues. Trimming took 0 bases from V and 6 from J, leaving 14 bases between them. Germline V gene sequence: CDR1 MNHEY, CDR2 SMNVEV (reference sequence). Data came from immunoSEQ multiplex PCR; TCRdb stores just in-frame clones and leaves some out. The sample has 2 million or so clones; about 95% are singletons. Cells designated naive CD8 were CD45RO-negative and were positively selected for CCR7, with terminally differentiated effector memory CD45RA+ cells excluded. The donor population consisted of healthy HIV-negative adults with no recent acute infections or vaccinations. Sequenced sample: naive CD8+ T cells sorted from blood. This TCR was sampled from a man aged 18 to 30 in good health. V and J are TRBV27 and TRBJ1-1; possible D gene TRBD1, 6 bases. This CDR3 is CASSLSGGAYPEAFF. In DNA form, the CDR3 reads TGTGCCAGCAGTTTATCAGGGGGGGCGTACCCTGAAGCTTTCTTT.